These 27 T cell receptor beta chains came from one sample sequenced in a study of quantifying T cell responses using KT2 cells. Whole-study context: Reverse transcription used primers in the TCR alpha and beta constant regions.

Each cDNA got a UMI-containing oligo ligated at its 3' end. An equimolar mix of RC1.1 and RC1.2 primed the beta chain across TRBC1 and TRBC2. TCRdb reprocessed the UMI-ligation and nested PCR reads via MiXCR and lists one record per CDR3 protein. The repertoire holds 40,000 to 60,000 distinct CDR3 sequences, with 9.5% to 13% as singletons. Sample: PBMCs spiked with cells of the T cell clone KT2. All receptors derive from a human donor.

This clonotype was seen ten or more times. This chain connects TRBV27 to TRBJ2-3, with 15 bases aligning to TRBD2. CDR1 is MNHEY and CDR2 is SMNVEV in the germline V gene (reference sequence). This CDR3 is built from 17 residues. V shed 7 bases and J 4 bases; nucleotides not matched to a gene: 9. The CDR3 is CASIEGTSGRRADTQYF. In DNA, the CDR3 is TGTGCCAGCATCGAAGGGACTAGCGGGAGGAGGGCAGATACGCAGTATTTT.

The CDR3 bases are TGTGCCAGCAGCCCTGGGACTAGTACCTACTTC. It specifies CASSPGTSTYF. The chain links TRBV7-2 to TRBJ2-5; 8 bases are a match to TRBD2. The V and J ends lost 5 bases and 14 bases, in that order; junction bases with no gene match: 7. This CDR3 has 11 residues. Germline V gives CDR1 SGHTA, CDR2 FQGNSA. The full variable domain, rest sourced from reference TRBV7-2 and TRBJ2-5, is GAGVSQSPSNKVTEKGKDVELRCDPISGHTALYWYRQSLGQGLEFLIYFQGNSAPDKSGLPSDRFSAERTGGSVSTLTIQRTQQEDSAVYLCASSPGTSTYFGPGTRLLVL.

The chain joins TRBV5-1 to TRBJ2-6; maybe TRBD2 (6 bases). The germline V and J ends were trimmed by 1 base and 0 bases, with 8 bases remaining between them. CDR1 is SGHRS, CDR2 YFSETQ, per germline. The CDR3 totals 16 residues. The CDR3 nucleotides read TGCGCCAGCAGCTTGATTAGCGGCTCTGGGGCCAACGTCCTGACTTTC. Its protein is CASSLISGSGANVLTF.

The rearrangement joins TRBV11-2 to TRBJ2-3; D perhaps matches TRBD2 (6 bases). Deletions cut 0 bases from V and 1 base from J, with 14 bases between. There are 17 residues in the CDR3. Germline CDR1 reads SGHAT; CDR2 reads FQNNGV. The CDR3 DNA follows: TGTGCCAGCAGCTTAGATGGGTTCGCGGGGCGCACAGATACGCAGTATTTT. Translating gives CASSLDGFAGRTDTQYF.

The chain has TRBV6-5 and TRBJ1-6, with a weak D call TRBD1 (5 bases). This CDR3 is built from 15 residues. V was shortened by 0 bases and J by 8 bases, with 11 bases between the two germline ends. In germline, CDR1 is MNHEY, CDR2 SVGAGI. In DNA, the CDR3 is TGTGCCAGCAGTTACTCGTATAGAGGGGATTCACCCCTCCACTTT. Amino acids: CASSYSYRGDSPLHF.

This clonotype was observed at least ten times. This chain joins TRBV7-2 and TRBJ2-3; D remains unclear. CDR3 length: 13 amino acids. Trimming took 2 bases from V and 3 from J, leaving 6 bases between them. In germline, CDR1 is SGHTA, CDR2 FQGNSA. CDR3 DNA: TGTGCCAGCAGCTTACCCGGGACAGATACGCAGTATTTT. The encoded protein is CASSLPGTDTQYF.

The chain joins TRBV5-1 to TRBJ1-4; D is perhaps TRBD1 (5 bases). The CDR3 is made up of 15 amino acids. Germline V lookup: CDR1 SGHRS, CDR2 YFSETQ. V lost 4 bases to trimming and J lost 5 bases, with 15 bases between them. CDR3 DNA: TGCGCCAGCAGCGCCGGGGACCGGGAAAATGAAAAACTGTTTTTT. This gives the protein CASSAGDRENEKLFF.

Note on this clonotype: It may be a read error: a sequence one base away is much more abundant. The CDR3 nucleotides read TGTGCCAGCTCCCCCACCAAAAGTATGAACACTGAAGCTTTCTTT. Translation gives CASSPTKSMNTEAFF. The genes are TRBV18 and TRBJ1-1; no reliable D call. V lost 6 bases, J lost 0 bases, and 14 bases lay in between. CDR3 size: 15 residues. The germline V gene encodes CDR1 KGHSH and CDR2 LQKENI.

This clonotype came up many times. CDR3 region: CAWIPAARDRAHEQYF. CDR3 in DNA: TGTGCCTGGATACCCGCCGCCCGGGACAGGGCTCACGAGCAGTACTTC. The chain combines TRBV30 with TRBJ2-7, with TRBD1 matching 9 bases. The CDR3 covers 16 residues. Germline V gene lookup returns CDR1 GTSNPN and CDR2 SVGIG (reference sequence). V trimming: 4 bases; J trimming: 5 bases; junction bases outside the gene matches: 15.

This clonotype was counted ten times or more. The rearrangement links TRBV4-1 to TRBJ2-1; 11 bases match TRBD2. The V segment lost 0 bases and the J segment 7 bases; nucleotides outside the gene matches: 11. The CDR3 totals 18 residues. Germline CDR1 MGHRA, CDR2 YSYEKL. CDR3 sequence reads: CASSQDSRVAGGTNEQFF. CDR3 sequence (DNA): TGCGCCAGCAGCCAAGATTCTCGGGTAGCGGGAGGGACGAATGAGCAGTTCTTC.

This chain links TRBV29-1 with TRBJ2-3, with D possibly being TRBD2 (5 bases). V was cut by 4 bases and J by 1 base, with 15 bases left in between. This CDR3 is built from 15 residues. Germline V CDR1 and CDR2: SQVTM, ANQGSEA. CDR3 DNA sequence: TGCAGCGTTGGGGCCCGGGAAGTAGGCACAGATACGCAGTATTTT. This gives the protein CSVGAREVGTDTQYF.

The sample holds a few counts of this clonotype. V is TRBV12-3 or TRBV12-4 and J is TRBJ2-1; 7 bases line up with TRBD2. This CDR3 has 15 residues. V lost 6 bases to trimming and J lost 8 bases; unmatched junction nucleotides: 13. The CDR3 DNA follows: TGTGCCAGCAGAGGCCGCGGGAGAGGATTGTATGAGCAGTTCTTC. It encodes CASRGRGRGLYEQFF.

This clonotype was seen only a few times. J is TRBJ2-3 and V is TRBV6-2 or TRBV6-3, with a tentative D call TRBD1 (6 bases). V was cut by 2 bases and J by 1 base, with 10 bases left in between. The CDR3 length is 15 residues. The germline CDR1 and CDR2 sequences are MNHEY and SVGEGT. CDR3 nucleotide sequence: TGTGCCAGCAGTTACGGGGGCCGTCGCACAGATACGCAGTATTTT. It specifies CASSYGGRRTDTQYF.

This chain joins TRBV11-2 and TRBJ2-3; 11 nucleotides line up with TRBD2. V gave up 6 bases and J gave up 2 bases; unmatched junction bases: 4. Germline values: CDR1 SGHAT, CDR2 FQNNGV. This CDR3 contains 15 residues. The CDR3 nucleotides are TGTGCCAGCAGGGGACTAGCGGTACTCACAGATACGCAGTATTTT. Translating it yields CASRGLAVLTDTQYF.

This clonotype has a count of ten or more. The chain uses TRBV4-1 and TRBJ2-1, with TRBD2 identical over 14 bases. Trimming at V came to 1 base and at J to 7 bases, leaving 9 bases not matched to a gene. In germline, CDR1 is MGHRA, CDR2 YSYEKL. The CDR3 is made up of 18 amino acids. CDR3 coding DNA: TGCGCCAGCAGCCAAGGACTAGCGGGAGGGCTAAGGCGTAATGAGCAGTTCTTC. This translates into CASSQGLAGGLRRNEQFF.

This clonotype was observed at least ten times. The rearrangement uses TRBV7-2 and TRBJ2-1, with 9 nucleotides matching TRBD2. Germline V gives CDR1 SGHTA, CDR2 FQGNSA. The CDR3 totals 16 residues. V lost 1 base to trimming and J lost 8 bases; unmatched junction nucleotides: 9. CDR3 amino acids: CASSLGPPSGNHEQFF. The DNA for the CDR3 is TGTGCCAGCAGCTTAGGACCACCTAGCGGGAATCATGAGCAGTTCTTC.

This sequence joins TRBV11-2 and TRBJ2-1; a possible D gene is TRBD2 (6 bases). The CDR3 covers 11 residues. V was pared by 4 bases and J by 10 bases, with 8 bases between. Germline lookup yields CDR1 SGHAT and CDR2 FQNNGV. The CDR3 DNA reads TGTGCCAGCAGCTGGGACTTAGAGCAGTTCTTC. Encoded protein: CASSWDLEQFF.

The chain combines TRBV29-1 with TRBJ1-1; the match to TRBD1 covers 7 bases. This CDR3 is 15 amino acids long. Germline V lookup: CDR1 SQVTM, CDR2 ANQGSEA. The V segment lost 3 bases and the J segment 3 bases; nucleotides outside the gene matches: 10. CDR3 amino acids: CSVEALGTVHTEAFF. The CDR3 DNA reads as TGCAGCGTTGAGGCGTTGGGGACAGTCCACACTGAAGCTTTCTTT.

This clonotype was found a few times. The chain joins TRBV6-2 or TRBV6-3 to TRBJ1-3; D is uncertain. V lost 8 bases and J 0 bases, leaving 8 bases between the germline ends. The CDR3 is made up of 13 amino acids. The germline gives CDR1 MNHEY, CDR2 SVGEGT. The CDR3 DNA reads as TGTGCCAGCGGATGGAGCTCTGGAAACACCATATATTTT. This gives the protein CASGWSSGNTIYF.

The rearrangement joins TRBV12-3 or TRBV12-4 to TRBJ1-5, with D tentatively TRBD1 (5 bases). The CDR3 sequence is 13 residues long. V lost 11 bases, J lost 1 base, and 12 bases lay in between. The CDR3 nucleotides are TGTGCCTCGGGGGTGGTCAGCAATCAGCCCCAGCATTTT. Protein: CASGVVSNQPQHF.

V and J are TRBV27 and TRBJ2-1, with D possibly TRBD2 on 6 matching bases. Trimming cost V 2 bases and J 0 bases, with 8 bases left between them. In germline, CDR1 is MNHEY, CDR2 SMNVEV (reference sequence). This CDR3 spans 15 amino acids. The CDR3 bases are TGTGCCAGCAGTTTAGACGGGAGCTCCTACAATGAGCAGTTCTTC. Residues: CASSLDGSSYNEQFF.

This clonotype was found many times. The chain is built from TRBV6-5 and TRBJ2-4; D assignment may be TRBD1 or TRBD2 (5 bases each). Looked up from germline, CDR1 is MNHEY and CDR2 is SVGAGI. CDR3 length: 13 amino acids. The V and J ends lost 8 bases and 4 bases respectively, with 12 bases between them. The CDR3 coding sequence is TGTGCCAGCCGGGGACGGATAAAAAACATTCAGTACTTC. This codes for CASRGRIKNIQYF.

V and J are TRBV20-1 and TRBJ1-5, with D uncertain. V lost 2 bases and J 1 base, leaving 9 bases between the germline ends. This CDR3 is 14 amino acids long. The V gene's germline CDR1 is DFQATT and CDR2 SNEGSKA (reference sequence). The CDR3 DNA reads as TGCAGTGCTAGATTGTCCGGGAGCAATCAGCCCCAGCATTTT. It codes for CSARLSGSNQPQHF.

In this sample, this clonotype turned up many times. The chain uses TRBV29-1 and TRBJ2-4; the D call may be TRBD1 or TRBD2 (5 bases each). V dropped 7 bases and J dropped 8 bases, with 9 bases sitting between them. Germline lookup yields CDR1 SQVTM and CDR2 ANQGSEA. This CDR3 has 10 residues. CDR3 sequence: CSAGADIQYF. CDR3 in DNA: TGCAGCGCCGGGGCTGACATTCAGTACTTC.

The V gene is TRBV6-1, the J gene TRBJ1-1, with D unresolved. The germline V and J ends were trimmed by 3 bases and 0 bases, with 20 bases remaining between them. The CDR3 loop spans 18 amino acids. The germline V gene has CDR1 MNHNS and CDR2 SASEGT. The CDR3 spells CASSDRATGSGVNTEAFF. CDR3 sequence (DNA): TGTGCCAGCAGTGATAGGGCTACGGGCTCCGGGGTGAACACTGAAGCTTTCTTT.

The sample holds many counts of this clonotype. The rearrangement joins TRBV5-1 to TRBJ2-5, with unresolved D. The germline gives CDR1 SGHRS, CDR2 YFSETQ. V was clipped by 4 bases and J by 2 bases, with 3 bases between them. The CDR3 length is 11 residues. CDR3 residues: CASSTQETQYF. In nucleotides, the CDR3 is TGCGCCAGCAGCACACAAGAGACCCAGTACTTC.

The chain combines TRBV10-1 with TRBJ2-2; D ambiguous. Germline-derived CDR1 and CDR2 are WNHNN and SYGVQD (reference sequence). CDR3 length: 17 amino acids. V lost 2 bases, J lost 1 base, and 14 bases lay in between. For the CDR3, the DNA is TGCGCCAGCAGTGAGGTACCCGGGTGGTGGAACACCGGGGAGCTGTTTTTT. It yields the protein CASSEVPGWWNTGELFF.